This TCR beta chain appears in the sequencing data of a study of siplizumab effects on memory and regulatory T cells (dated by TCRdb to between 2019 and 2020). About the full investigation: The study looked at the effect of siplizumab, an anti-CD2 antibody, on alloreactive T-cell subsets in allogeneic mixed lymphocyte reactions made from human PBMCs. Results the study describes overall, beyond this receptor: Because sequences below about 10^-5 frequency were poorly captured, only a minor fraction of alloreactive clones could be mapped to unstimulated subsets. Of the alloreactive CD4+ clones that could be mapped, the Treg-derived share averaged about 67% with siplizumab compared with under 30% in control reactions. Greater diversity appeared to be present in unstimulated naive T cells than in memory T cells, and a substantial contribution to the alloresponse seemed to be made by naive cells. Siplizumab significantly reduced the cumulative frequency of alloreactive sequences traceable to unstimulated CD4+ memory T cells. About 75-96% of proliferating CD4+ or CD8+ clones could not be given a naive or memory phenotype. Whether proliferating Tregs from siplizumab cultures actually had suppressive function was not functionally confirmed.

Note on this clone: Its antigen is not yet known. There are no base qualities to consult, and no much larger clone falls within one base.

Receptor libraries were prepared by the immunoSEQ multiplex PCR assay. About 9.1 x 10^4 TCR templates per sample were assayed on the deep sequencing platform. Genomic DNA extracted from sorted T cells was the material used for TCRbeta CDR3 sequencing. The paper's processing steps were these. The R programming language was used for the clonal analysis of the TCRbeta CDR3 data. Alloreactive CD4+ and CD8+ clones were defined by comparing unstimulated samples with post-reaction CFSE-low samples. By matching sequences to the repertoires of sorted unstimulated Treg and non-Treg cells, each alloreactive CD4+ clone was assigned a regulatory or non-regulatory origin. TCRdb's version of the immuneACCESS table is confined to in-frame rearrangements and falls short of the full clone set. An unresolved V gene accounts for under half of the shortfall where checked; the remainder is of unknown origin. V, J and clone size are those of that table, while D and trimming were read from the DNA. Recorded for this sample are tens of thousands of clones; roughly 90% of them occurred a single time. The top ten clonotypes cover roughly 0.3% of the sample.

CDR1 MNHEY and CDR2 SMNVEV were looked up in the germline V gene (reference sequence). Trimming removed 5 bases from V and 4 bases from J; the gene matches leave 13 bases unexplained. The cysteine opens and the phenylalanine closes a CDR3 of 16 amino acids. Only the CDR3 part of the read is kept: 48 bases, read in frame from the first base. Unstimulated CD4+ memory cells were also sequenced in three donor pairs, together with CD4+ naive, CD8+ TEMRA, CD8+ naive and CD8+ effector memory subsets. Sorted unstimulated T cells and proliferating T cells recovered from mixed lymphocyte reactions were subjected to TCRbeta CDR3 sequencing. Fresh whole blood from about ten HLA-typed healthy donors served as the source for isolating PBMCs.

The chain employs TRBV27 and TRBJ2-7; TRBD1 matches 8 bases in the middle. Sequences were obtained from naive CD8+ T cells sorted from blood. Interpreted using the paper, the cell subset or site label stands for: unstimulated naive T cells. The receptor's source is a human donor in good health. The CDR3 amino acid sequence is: CASSPSQGDVLYEQYF. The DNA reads TGTGCCAGCAGTCCTTCACAGGGGGACGTTCTTTACGAGCAGTACTTC.